Sequencing of this T cell receptor beta chain was carried out in a study of CD8 T cells in ankylosing spondylitis. TCRdb analysed the 5' RACE reads with MiXCR anew, one entry per CDR3 protein. The table lists around 210,000 distinct CDR3 sequences, over 7% of them singletons. Study results and limitations: Among TCR beta sequences, a motif of several highly homologous variants appeared characteristic of ankylosing spondylitis blood. Earlier literature documents some of the motif variants in reactive arthritis synovial fluid and blood. Clones linked to disease were reported to show significant enrichment in matched ankylosing spondylitis synovial fluid.

Germline V CDR1 and CDR2: KGHDR, SFDVKD. This CDR3 spans 11 amino acids. V dropped 6 bases and J dropped 5 bases, with 4 bases sitting between them. This clonotype was found many times. Its antigen is undetermined. Sequenced: blood, either unsorted or a sorted T cell fraction (not recorded which). This receptor was taken from a female donor with ankylosing spondylitis or in good health (not recorded which). This rearrangement joins TRBV24-1 to TRBJ2-1; D gene uncertain. CDR3 nucleotide sequence: TGTGCCACCAGTACCGACAATGAGCAGTTCTTC. This translates into CATSTDNEQFF.